The clone carrying this T cell receptor beta chain showed up just a few times. Its antigen is not identified. This specimen comes from a study of T cells in Graves' hyperthyroidism and ophthalmopathy. Authors of the study amplified TCR beta CDR3 regions from RNA transcripts. First-round RT-PCR of the TCR CDR3 relied on the HTBI primer set. TCRdb itself ran the multiplex PCR reads through MiXCR, one entry per CDR3 protein. The sample has approximately 510,000 distinct CDR3 sequences, about 45% seen once. CDR1 MDHEN and CDR2 SYDVKM come from the germline V gene. The CDR3 contains 12 residues. Trimming pared 5 bases from V and 0 bases from J, leaving 4 bases between. General study results and limits: Model output signaled ophthalmopathy a median about 6.3 months ahead of onset.

Material for sequencing was peripheral blood or thyroid tissue (not recorded which). The sequence was obtained from an adult woman with Graves' disease, either hyperthyroidism or ophthalmopathy (not recorded which). This chain uses TRBV28 with TRBJ1-2; D is unclear. The CDR3 DNA follows: TGTGCCAGCAGTATACCTAACTATGGCTACACCTTC. This translates into CASSIPNYGYTF.